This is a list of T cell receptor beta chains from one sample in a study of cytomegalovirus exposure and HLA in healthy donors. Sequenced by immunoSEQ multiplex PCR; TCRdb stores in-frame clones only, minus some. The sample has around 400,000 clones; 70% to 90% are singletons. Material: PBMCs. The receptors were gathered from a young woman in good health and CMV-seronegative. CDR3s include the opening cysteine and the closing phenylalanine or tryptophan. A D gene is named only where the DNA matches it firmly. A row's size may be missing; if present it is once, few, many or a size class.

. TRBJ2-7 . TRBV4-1 TGCGCCAGCAGCCTACGAATGGCCGGGGAGAAGCCTCTAGAGCAGTACTTC CASSLRMAGEKPLEQYF
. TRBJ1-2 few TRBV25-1 TGTGCCAGCAGGGGAGGGTGGGGTGGCTACACCTTC CASRGGWGGYTF
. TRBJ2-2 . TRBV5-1 TGCGCCAGCAGCCCGGAGGGGACCGGGGAGCTGTTTTTT CASSPEGTGELFF
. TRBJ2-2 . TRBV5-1 TGCGCCAGCAGCTTGGCCACCGGGACAAACACCGGGGAGCTGTTTTTT CASSLATGTNTGELFF
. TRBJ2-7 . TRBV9 TGTGCCAGCAGCCGATATCAACAGGACTACGAGCAGTACTTC CASSRYQQDYEQYF
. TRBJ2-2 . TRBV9 TGTGCCAGCAGCGTAGTCGAGTCCACCGGGGAGCTGTTTTTT CASSVVESTGELFF
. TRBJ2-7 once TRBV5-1 TGCGCCAGCAGCTTGGGACAGCGAACCCCCTACGAGCAGTACTTC CASSLGQRTPYEQYF
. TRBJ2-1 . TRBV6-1 TGTGCCAGCAGTGAATTCGACTATCCCCAGCCTAATCAGCAGTTCTTC CASSEFDYPQPNQQFF
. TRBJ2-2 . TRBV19 TGTGCCAGTAGTCACCGGACAGTGAACACCGGGGAGCTGTTTTTT CASSHRTVNTGELFF
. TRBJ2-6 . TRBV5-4 TGTGCCAGCAGCTTGGATCCGGTCTCTGGGGCCAACGTCCTGACTTTC CASSLDPVSGANVLTF
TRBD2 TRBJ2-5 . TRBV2 TGTGCCAGCAGTGACGGGGTTATTAGCGGGGACGGGACCCAGTACTTC CASSDGVISGDGTQYF
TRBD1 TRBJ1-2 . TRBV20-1 TGCGGCTCCCTGAGACAGGGTGGCTACACCTTC CGSLRQGGYTF
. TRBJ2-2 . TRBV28 TGTGCCAGCAGTGCCCGCGGGGGCACCGACACCGGGGAGCTGTTTTTT CASSARGGTDTGELFF
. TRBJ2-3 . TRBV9 TGTGCCAGCAGCGTAGGGGACTCAAGGGATACGCAGTATTTT CASSVGDSRDTQYF
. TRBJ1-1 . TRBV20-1 TGCAGTGCGAGCAGGGGAACTGAAGCTTTCTTT CSASRGTEAFF
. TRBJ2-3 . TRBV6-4 TGTGCCAGCAGTGTGCAACTCACAGATACGCAGTATTTT CASSVQLTDTQYF